The 5 T cell receptor beta chains in this list originate from one sample, sequenced in a study of blood T cell repertoires in COVID-19. Clones were sequenced by immunoSEQ multiplex PCR, and TCRdb holds only the in-frame ones, with some missing. The sample lists tens of thousands of clones, about 88% occurring once. Sequenced: peripheral blood. These receptor sequences come from a woman in her fifties or sixties with active COVID-19.

In this sample, this clone turned up a few times. The chain employs TRBV11-2 and TRBJ1-2, with D perhaps TRBD1 (5 bases). Germline CDR1 SGHAT, CDR2 FQNNGV. The CDR3 has 12 residues. Trimming removed 6 bases from V and 8 bases from J, with 13 bases in between. CDR3 bases: TGTGCCAGCAGGGAGGGGACCCGGGGCTACACCTTC. This codes for CASREGTRGYTF.

This clone has more than one count but fewer than ten. The gene calls are TRBV20-1 and TRBJ2-7, with TRBD1 matching over 7 bases. V shed 3 bases, J shed 4 bases, and the junction held 3 bases outside the gene matches. Germline CDR1 reads DFQATT; CDR2 reads SNEGSKA (reference sequence). The length of the CDR3 is 12 residues. The CDR3 is CSASNRGYEQYF. The CDR3 coding sequence is TGCAGTGCTAGTAACAGGGGTTACGAGCAGTACTTC.

The chain joins TRBV5-4 to TRBJ2-2; D might be TRBD1 (5 bases). The ends were cut back, 3 bases at V and 7 bases at J, with 16 bases in the middle. The CDR3 contains 15 residues. Looked up from germline, CDR1 is SGHNT and CDR2 is YYREEE (reference sequence). CDR3 sequence reads: CASSSGPSPNGELFF. The CDR3 region has the DNA TGTGCCAGCAGCTCAGGGCCCTCCCCAAACGGGGAGCTGTTTTTT.

In its sample, this clone was seen once. This chain links TRBV2 with TRBJ1-2; 7 bases fit TRBD1. The CDR3 is made up of 15 amino acids. The V gene end was trimmed by 6 bases and the J gene end by 3 bases; junction bases not matched to a gene: 10. Germline values: CDR1 SNHLY, CDR2 FYNNEI. CDR3 DNA: TGTGCCAGCAGCCCCAGGGGGGCGATTCACTATGGCTACACCTTC. Translation: CASSPRGAIHYGYTF.

This rearrangement joins TRBV5-1 to TRBJ2-2, with D possibly matching TRBD2 (6 bases). Per the germline V gene, CDR1 is SGHRS and CDR2 is YFSETQ. The CDR3 is 14 amino acids. V was trimmed by 5 bases and J by 5 bases, leaving 13 bases between them. Here the CDR3 reads CASSRIGGTGELFF. CDR3 nucleotides: TGCGCCAGCAGTCGTATTGGGGGGACCGGGGAGCTGTTTTTT.